This T cell receptor (beta chain) was sequenced during a study of CD8 T cells in ankylosing spondylitis. Notes on the study in general: Within peripheral blood, clones linked to disease were CD8+ and relatively rare. A TCR beta motif made of about 8 highly homologous variants seemed typical of ankylosing spondylitis blood.

The CDR3 is 12 residues long. CDR1 is SGDLS and CDR2 is YYNGEE in the germline V gene. The ends were cut back, 0 bases at V and 8 bases at J, with 6 bases in the middle. This clonotype has ten or more counts. Its antigen is undetermined. TCRdb reprocessed the 5' RACE reads with MiXCR, giving one entry per CDR3 protein. The table records 40,000 to 50,000 distinct CDR3 sequences, roughly 2.5% of them present only once. The chain uses TRBV9 and TRBJ2-1; no firm D call. The material sequenced was blood, either unsorted or a sorted T cell fraction (not recorded which). The receptor was derived from a male donor with ankylosing spondylitis or in good health (not recorded which). CDR3 DNA: TGTGCCAGCAGCGTAGGCCCCTATGAGCAGTTCTTC. Translating it yields CASSVGPYEQFF. The full variable domain, with the rest looked up from reference TRBV9 and TRBJ2-1, is DSGVTQTPKHLITATGQRVTLRCSPRSGDLSVYWYQQSLDQGLQFLIQYYNGEERAKGNILERFSAQQFPDLHSELNLSSLELGDSALYFCASSVGPYEQFFGPGTRLTVL.